This T cell receptor (beta chain) was observed in a study of T-cell memory formation after mild COVID-19. About the research overall: TCR clusters largely stayed donor specific. Study observations and caveats: Contracting clones from day 15 to 85 had balanced CD4/CD8; later expanders favoured CD4+.

cDNA libraries for TCR alpha and TCR beta, carrying sample barcodes and UMIs, came from 5'RACE with constant-segment primers. Each CDR3 protein is one row after TCRdb ran MiXCR on the 5' RACE reads. The table records roughly 400,000 distinct CDR3 sequences, more than 15% of them present only once. The length of the CDR3 is 14 residues. The J segment lost 7 bases and the V segment lost 5 bases, leaving 3 bases of the junction unmatched. The germline CDR1 and CDR2 sequences are WSHSY and SAAADI. This clonotype was seen ten or more times. The antigen is not known. Sequencing was carried out using PBMCs or a T cell subset sorted from them (not recorded which). The chain couples TRBV10-2 to TRBJ2-1; TRBD2 matches at 12 bases. The TCR originated in a man aged 18 to 30 who had mild COVID-19 (a few samples of this study predate the infection). Cell type and time point are not known. The chain's CDR3 is CASSRLAGANEQFF. CDR3 coding DNA: TGCGCCAGCAGTAGACTAGCGGGGGCGAATGAGCAGTTCTTC.